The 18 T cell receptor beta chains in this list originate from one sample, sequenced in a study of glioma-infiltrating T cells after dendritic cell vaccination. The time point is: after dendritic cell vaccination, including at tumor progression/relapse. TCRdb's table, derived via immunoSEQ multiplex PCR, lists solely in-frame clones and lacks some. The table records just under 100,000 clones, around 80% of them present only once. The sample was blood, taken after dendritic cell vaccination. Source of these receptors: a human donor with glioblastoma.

DNA for the CDR3: TGCGCCAGCAGCCGGATAGGGGGTGGCTACACCTTC. Translation gives CASSRIGGGYTF. The genes are TRBV5-1 and TRBJ1-2, with a weak D call TRBD1 (6 bases). The CDR3 has 12 amino acids. Trimming took 4 bases from V and 7 from J, leaving 11 bases between them. Germline V gene sequence: CDR1 SGHRS, CDR2 YFSETQ.

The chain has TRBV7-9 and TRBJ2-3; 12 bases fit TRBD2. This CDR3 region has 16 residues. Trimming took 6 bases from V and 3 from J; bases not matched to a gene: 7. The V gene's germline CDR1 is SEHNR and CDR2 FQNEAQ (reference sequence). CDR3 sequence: CASSSPSGGGTDTQYF. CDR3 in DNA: TGTGCCAGCAGTTCTCCTAGCGGGGGGGGGACAGATACGCAGTATTTT.

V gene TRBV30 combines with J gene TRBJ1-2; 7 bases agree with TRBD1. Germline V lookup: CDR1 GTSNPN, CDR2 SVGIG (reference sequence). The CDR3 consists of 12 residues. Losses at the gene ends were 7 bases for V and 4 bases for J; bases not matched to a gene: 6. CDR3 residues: CASLDRIYGYTF. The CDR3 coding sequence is TGTGCCTCATTGGACAGGATCTATGGCTACACCTTC.

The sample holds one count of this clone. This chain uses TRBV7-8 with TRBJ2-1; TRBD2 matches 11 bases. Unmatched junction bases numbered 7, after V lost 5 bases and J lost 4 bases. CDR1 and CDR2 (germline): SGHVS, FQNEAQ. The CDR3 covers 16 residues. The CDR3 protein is CASSRQRLAGYNEQFF. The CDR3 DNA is TGTGCCAGCAGCCGACAACGACTAGCGGGATACAATGAGCAGTTCTTC.

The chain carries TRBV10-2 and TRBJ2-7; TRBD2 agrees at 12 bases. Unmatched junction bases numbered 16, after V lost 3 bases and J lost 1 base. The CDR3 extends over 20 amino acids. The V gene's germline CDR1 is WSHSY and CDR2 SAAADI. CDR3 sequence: CASSDPLRGLAGGYSYEQYF. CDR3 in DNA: TGCGCCAGCAGTGACCCACTTCGGGGGCTAGCGGGAGGGTATTCCTACGAGCAGTACTTC.

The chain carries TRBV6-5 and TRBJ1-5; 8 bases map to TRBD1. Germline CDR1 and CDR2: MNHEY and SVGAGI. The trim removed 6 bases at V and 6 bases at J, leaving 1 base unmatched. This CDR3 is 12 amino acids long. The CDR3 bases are TGTGCCAGCAGCACAGGGGGTCAGCCCCAGCATTTT. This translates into CASSTGGQPQHF.

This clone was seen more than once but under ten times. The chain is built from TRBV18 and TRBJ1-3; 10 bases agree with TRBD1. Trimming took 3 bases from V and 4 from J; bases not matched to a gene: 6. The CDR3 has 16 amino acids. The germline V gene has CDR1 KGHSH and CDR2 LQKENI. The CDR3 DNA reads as TGTGCCAGCTCACCCACCGGGACAGGGGTCGGAAACACCATATATTTT. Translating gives CASSPTGTGVGNTIYF.

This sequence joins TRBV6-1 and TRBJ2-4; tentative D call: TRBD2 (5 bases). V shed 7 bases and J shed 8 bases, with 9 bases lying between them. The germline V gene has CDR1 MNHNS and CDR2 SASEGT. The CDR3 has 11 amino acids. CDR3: CASTSGDIQYF. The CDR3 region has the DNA TGTGCCAGCACCTCCGGGGACATTCAGTACTTC.

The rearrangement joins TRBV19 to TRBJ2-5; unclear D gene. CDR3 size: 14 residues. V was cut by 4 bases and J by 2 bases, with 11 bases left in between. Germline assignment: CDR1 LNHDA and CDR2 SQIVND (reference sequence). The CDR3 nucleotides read TGTGCCAGTAGTACCACCGGGTCGCAAGAGACCCAGTACTTC. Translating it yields CASSTTGSQETQYF.

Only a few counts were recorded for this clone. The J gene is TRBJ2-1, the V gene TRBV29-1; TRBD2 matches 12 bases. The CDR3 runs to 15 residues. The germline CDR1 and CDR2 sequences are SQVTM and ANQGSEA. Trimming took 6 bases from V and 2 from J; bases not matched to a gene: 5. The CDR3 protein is CSVPTSGGTYNEQFF. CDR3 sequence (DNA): TGCAGCGTGCCAACTAGCGGGGGGACCTACAATGAGCAGTTCTTC.

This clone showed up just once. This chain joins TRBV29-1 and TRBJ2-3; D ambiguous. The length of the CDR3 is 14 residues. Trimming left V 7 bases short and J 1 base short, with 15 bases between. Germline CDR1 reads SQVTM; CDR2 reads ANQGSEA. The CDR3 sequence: CSGIGRFGTDTQYF. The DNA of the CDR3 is TGCAGCGGCATCGGCAGGTTTGGCACAGATACGCAGTATTTT.

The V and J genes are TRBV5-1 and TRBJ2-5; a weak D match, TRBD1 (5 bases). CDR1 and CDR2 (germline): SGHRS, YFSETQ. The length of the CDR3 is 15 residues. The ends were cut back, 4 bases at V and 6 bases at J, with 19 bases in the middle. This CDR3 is CASSAGQIDTQTQYF. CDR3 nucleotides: TGCGCCAGCAGCGCTGGACAAATCGATACTCAGACCCAGTACTTC.

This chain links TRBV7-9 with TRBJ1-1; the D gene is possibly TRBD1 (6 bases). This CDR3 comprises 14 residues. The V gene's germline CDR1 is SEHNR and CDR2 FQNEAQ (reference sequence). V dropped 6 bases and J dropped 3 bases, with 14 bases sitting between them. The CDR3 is CASSTGQGYTEAFF. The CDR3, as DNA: TGTGCCAGCAGTACAGGGCAAGGGTACACTGAAGCTTTCTTT. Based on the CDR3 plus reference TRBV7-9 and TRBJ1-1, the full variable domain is DTGVSQNPRHKITKRGQNVTFRCDPISEHNRLYWYRQTLGQGPEFLTYFQNEAQLEKSRLLSDRFSAERPKGSFSTLEIQRTEQGDSAMYLCASSTGQGYTEAFFGQGTRLTVV.

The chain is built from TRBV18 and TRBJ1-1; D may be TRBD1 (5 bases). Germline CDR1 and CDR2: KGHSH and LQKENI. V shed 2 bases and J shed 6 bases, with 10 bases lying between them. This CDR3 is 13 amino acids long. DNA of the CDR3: TGTGCCAGCTCACCAGCCGTAGGGGCTGAAGCTTTCTTT. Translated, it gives CASSPAVGAEAFF. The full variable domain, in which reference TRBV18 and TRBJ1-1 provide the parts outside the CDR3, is NAGVMQNPRHLVRRRGQEARLRCSPMKGHSHVYWYRQLPEEGLKFMVYLQKENIIDESGMPKERFSAEFPKEGPSILRIQQVVRGDSAAYFCASSPAVGAEAFFGQGTRLTVV.

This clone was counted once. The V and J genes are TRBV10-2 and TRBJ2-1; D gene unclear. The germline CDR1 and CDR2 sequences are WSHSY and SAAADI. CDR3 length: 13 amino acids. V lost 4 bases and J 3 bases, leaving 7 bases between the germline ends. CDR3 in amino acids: CASSGQDYNEQFF. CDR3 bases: TGCGCCAGCAGTGGCCAGGACTACAATGAGCAGTTCTTC.

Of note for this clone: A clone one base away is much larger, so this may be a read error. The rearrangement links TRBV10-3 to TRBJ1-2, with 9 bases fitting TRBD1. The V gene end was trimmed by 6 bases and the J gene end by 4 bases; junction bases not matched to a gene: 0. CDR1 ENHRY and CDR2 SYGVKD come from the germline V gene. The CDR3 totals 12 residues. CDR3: CAIRTGGYGYTF. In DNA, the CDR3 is TGTGCCATCAGGACAGGGGGCTATGGCTACACCTTC.

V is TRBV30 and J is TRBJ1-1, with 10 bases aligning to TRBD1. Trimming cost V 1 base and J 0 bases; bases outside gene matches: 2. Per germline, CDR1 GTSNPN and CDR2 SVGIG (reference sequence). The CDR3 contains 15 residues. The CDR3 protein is CAWSGTGGLNTEAFF. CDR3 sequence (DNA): TGTGCCTGGAGTGGGACAGGGGGGCTGAACACTGAAGCTTTCTTT.

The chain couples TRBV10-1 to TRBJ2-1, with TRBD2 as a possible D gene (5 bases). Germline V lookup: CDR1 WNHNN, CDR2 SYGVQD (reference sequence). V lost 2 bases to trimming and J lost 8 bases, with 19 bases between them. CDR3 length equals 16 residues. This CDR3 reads CASSELVGSDVDEQFF. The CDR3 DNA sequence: TGCGCCAGCAGTGAGCTGGTCGGTAGCGACGTGGATGAGCAGTTCTTC.